Shown below are 9 T cell receptor beta chains from a single sample sequenced in a study of shared clonotypes between healthy human individuals. Assay: immunoSEQ multiplex PCR; the TCRdb copy retains only in-frame clones and omits some. Of roughly 2,500,000 clones listed, more than 85% were seen once; the top ten hold approximately 0.36%. The sequencing sample was made of naive CD4+ T cells from PBMCs. Subset here: CD45RA+ positively selected. The source of these receptors is a man younger than 35 in good health. Some clones in this sample may be carry-over from other donors' samples.

The V and J genes are TRBV4-2 and TRBJ2-5; 7 bases fit TRBD1. CDR3 size: 18 residues. The germline V gene encodes CDR1 LGHNA and CDR2 YNFKEQ. V was pared by 0 bases and J by 1 base, with 11 bases of the junction left unmatched. CDR3 sequence reads: CASSQELYRGLIQETQYF. The CDR3, as DNA: TGTGCCAGCAGCCAAGAACTGTACAGGGGATTAATCCAAGAGACCCAGTACTTC.

To note about this clone: Different DNA sequences within this sample yield the same CDR3. The rearrangement joins TRBV25-1 to TRBJ2-7; TRBD2 is a possible D gene (6 bases). The germline gives CDR1 MGHDK, CDR2 SYGVNS. This CDR3 is 13 amino acids long. Trimming took 3 bases from V and 4 from J, leaving 10 bases between them. The CDR3 DNA is TGTGCCAGCAGTGAGGCCGGGACTTACGAGCAGTACTTC. This sequence encodes CASSEAGTYEQYF.

The genes are TRBV6-6 and TRBJ2-5; the D gene could be TRBD1 or TRBD2 (5 bases each). The length of the CDR3 is 15 residues. Germline V gene data show CDR1 as MNHNY and CDR2 as SVGAGI (reference sequence). With 5 bases removed from V and 7 bases from J, the gap between germline ends came to 20 bases. CDR3 sequence reads: CASSPIPGTQMTQYF. DNA for the CDR3: TGTGCCAGCAGTCCTATTCCGGGGACCCAGATGACCCAGTACTTC.

The chain carries TRBV5-1 and TRBJ2-1; 13 bases line up with TRBD2. The CDR3 is 16 residues long. From germline, CDR1 is SGHRS and CDR2 YFSETQ. V trimming: 4 bases; J trimming: 8 bases; junction bases outside the gene matches: 9. The CDR3 reads CASSPGTSGISDEQFF. CDR3 nucleotide sequence: TGCGCCAGCAGCCCCGGGACTAGCGGGATTTCGGATGAGCAGTTCTTC. Full variable domain (remainder filled in from reference TRBV5-1 and TRBJ2-1): KAGVTQTPRYLIKTRGQQVTLSCSPISGHRSVSWYQQTPGQGLQFLFEYFSETQRNKGNFPGRFSGRQFSNSRSEMNVSTLELGDSALYLCASSPGTSGISDEQFFGPGTRLTVL.

This rearrangement joins TRBV5-1 to TRBJ1-2; maybe TRBD1 (6 bases). This CDR3 comprises 15 residues. V lost 0 bases and J lost 4, with 13 bases in between. CDR1 and CDR2 from the germline V gene are SGHRS and YFSETQ. CDR3 sequence: CASSLVGGASYGYTF. The CDR3 nucleotides read TGCGCCAGCAGCTTGGTGGGGGGCGCGAGCTATGGCTACACCTTC.

The V call is TRBV6-1, the J call TRBJ2-2; D might be TRBD1 or TRBD2, each matching 5 bases. The CDR3 spans 16 residues. CDR1 and CDR2 from the germline V gene are MNHNS and SASEGT. Trimming removed 0 bases from V and 6 bases from J, with 14 bases in between. The DNA for the CDR3 is TGTGCCAGCAGTGAAGCTAAGCTCGGGGACGCCGGGGAGCTGTTTTTT. Its protein is CASSEAKLGDAGELFF.

This chain links TRBV2 with TRBJ2-4, with D possibly matching TRBD1 (6 bases). Trimming stripped 7 bases from V and 5 bases from J, with 12 bases between. Germline CDR1 reads SNHLY; CDR2 reads FYNNEI. The CDR3 length is 13 residues. CDR3: CASKGRTENIQYF. CDR3 in DNA: TGTGCCAGCAAGGGACGGACAGAAAACATTCAGTACTTC.

The chain couples TRBV28 to TRBJ2-4; D could derive from TRBD1 or TRBD2 (6 bases each). The V and J ends lost 6 bases and 3 bases respectively, with 12 bases between them. Germline CDR1 and CDR2: MDHEN and SYDVKM. The CDR3 consists of 14 residues. This CDR3 reads CASSLKGGKNIQYF. Written as DNA, the CDR3 is TGTGCCAGCAGCCTCAAGGGGGGCAAAAACATTCAGTACTTC.

The sample holds one count of this clone. This specimen includes other DNA sequences encoding the same CDR3. The genes are TRBV28 and TRBJ1-2, with D possibly TRBD1 on 6 matching bases. The V and J ends lost 7 bases and 6 bases respectively, with 12 bases between them. This CDR3 comprises 12 residues. The germline V gene encodes CDR1 MDHEN and CDR2 SYDVKM. The DNA of the CDR3 is TGTGCCAGCACCCCCCGGACAGATGGCTACACCTTC. Its translation is CASTPRTDGYTF.